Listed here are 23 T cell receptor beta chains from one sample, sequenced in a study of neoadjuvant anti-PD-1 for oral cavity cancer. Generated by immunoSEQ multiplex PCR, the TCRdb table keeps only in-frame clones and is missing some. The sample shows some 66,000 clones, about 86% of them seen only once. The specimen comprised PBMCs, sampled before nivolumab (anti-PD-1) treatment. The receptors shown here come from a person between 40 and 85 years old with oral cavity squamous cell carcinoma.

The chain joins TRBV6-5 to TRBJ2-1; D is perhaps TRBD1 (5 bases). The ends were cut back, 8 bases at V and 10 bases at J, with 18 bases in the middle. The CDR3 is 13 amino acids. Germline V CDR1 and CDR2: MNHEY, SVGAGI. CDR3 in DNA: TGTGCCAGCGGTTGGACACGGACGCGCGAGCAGTTCTTC. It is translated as CASGWTRTREQFF.

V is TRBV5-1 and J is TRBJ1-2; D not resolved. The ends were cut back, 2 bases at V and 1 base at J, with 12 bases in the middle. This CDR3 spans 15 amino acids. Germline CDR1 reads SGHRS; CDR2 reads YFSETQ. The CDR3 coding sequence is TGCGCCAGCAGCTTTAGCAACAGCCGTAACTATGGCTACACCTTC. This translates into CASSFSNSRNYGYTF.

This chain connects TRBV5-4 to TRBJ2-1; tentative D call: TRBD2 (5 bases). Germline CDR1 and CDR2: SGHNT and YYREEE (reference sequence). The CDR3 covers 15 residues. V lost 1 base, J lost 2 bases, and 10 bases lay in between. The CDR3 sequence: CASSLKGGPYNEQFF. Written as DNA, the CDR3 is TGTGCCAGCAGCTTGAAAGGCGGGCCCTACAATGAGCAGTTCTTC.

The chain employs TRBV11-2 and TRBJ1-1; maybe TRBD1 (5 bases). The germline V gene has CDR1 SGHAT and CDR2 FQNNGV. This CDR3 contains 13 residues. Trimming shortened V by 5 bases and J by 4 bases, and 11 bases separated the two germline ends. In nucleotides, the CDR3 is TGTGCCAGCAGCCTTCGACAGCGCACTGAAGCTTTCTTT. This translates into CASSLRQRTEAFF.

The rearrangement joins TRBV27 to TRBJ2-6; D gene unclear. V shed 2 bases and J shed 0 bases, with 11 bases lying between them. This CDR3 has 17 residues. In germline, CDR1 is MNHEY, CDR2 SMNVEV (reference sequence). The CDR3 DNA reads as TGTGCCAGCAGTTTAGATCTACGGACCTCTGGGGCCAACGTCCTGACTTTC. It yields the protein CASSLDLRTSGANVLTF. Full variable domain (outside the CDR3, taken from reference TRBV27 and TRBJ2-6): EAQVTQNPRYLITVTGKKLTVTCSQNMNHEYMSWYRQDPGLGLRQIYYSMNVEVTDKGDVPEGYKVSRKEKRNFPLILESPSPNQTSLYFCASSLDLRTSGANVLTFGAGSRLTVL.

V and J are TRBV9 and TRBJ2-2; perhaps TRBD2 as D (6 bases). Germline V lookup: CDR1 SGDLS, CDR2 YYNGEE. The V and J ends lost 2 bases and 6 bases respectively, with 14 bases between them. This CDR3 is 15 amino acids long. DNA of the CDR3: TGTGCCAGCAGCGTCGGCGGGACTGTGTCCGGGGAGCTGTTTTTT. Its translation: CASSVGGTVSGELFF.

This chain's CDR3 is CASSVRYTGDRLPYNEQFF. CDR3 bases: TGTGCCAGCAGCGTACGTTATACAGGGGATAGACTTCCCTACAATGAGCAGTTCTTC. The chain carries TRBV9 and TRBJ2-1; 7 positions match TRBD1. The CDR3 consists of 19 residues. The J segment lost 2 bases and the V segment lost 1 base, leaving 15 bases of the junction unmatched. Germline CDR1 is SGDLS and CDR2 is YYNGEE.

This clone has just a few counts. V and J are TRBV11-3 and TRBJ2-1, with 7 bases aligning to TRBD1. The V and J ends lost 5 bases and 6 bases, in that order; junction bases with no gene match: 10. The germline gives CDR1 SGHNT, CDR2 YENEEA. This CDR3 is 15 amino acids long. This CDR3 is CASSRDRASGNEQFF. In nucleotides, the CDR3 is TGTGCCAGCAGCCGAGACAGGGCATCAGGCAATGAGCAGTTCTTC.

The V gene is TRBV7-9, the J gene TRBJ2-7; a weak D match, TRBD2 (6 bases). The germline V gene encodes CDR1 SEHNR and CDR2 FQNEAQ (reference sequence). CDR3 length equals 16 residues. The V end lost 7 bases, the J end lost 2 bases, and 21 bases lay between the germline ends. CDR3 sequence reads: CASTDPTGSGAYEQYF. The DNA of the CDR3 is TGTGCCAGCACCGACCCAACGGGTAGCGGCGCCTACGAGCAGTACTTC. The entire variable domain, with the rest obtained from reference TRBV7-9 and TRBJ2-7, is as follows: DTGVSQNPRHKITKRGQNVTFRCDPISEHNRLYWYRQTLGQGPEFLTYFQNEAQLEKSRLLSDRFSAERPKGSFSTLEIQRTEQGDSAMYLCASTDPTGSGAYEQYFGPGTRLTVT.

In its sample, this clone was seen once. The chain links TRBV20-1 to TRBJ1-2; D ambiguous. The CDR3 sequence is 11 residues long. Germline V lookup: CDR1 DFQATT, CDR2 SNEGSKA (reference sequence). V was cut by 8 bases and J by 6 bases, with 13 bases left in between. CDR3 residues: CSTSRSNGYTF. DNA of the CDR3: TGCAGTACGTCCCGAAGTAATGGCTACACCTTC.

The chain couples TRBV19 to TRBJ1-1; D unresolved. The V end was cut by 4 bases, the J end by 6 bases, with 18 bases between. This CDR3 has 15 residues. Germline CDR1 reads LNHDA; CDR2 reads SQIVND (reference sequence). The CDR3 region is CASSTPFGPIAEAFF. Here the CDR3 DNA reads TGTGCCAGTAGTACCCCTTTTGGGCCCATTGCTGAAGCTTTCTTT.

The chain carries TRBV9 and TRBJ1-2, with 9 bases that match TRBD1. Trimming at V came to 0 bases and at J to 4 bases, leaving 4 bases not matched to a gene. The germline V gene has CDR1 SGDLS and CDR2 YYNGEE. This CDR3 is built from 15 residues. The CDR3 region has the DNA TGTGCCAGCAGCGTAGGTACAGGGGGCGGCTATGGCTACACCTTC. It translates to CASSVGTGGGYGYTF.

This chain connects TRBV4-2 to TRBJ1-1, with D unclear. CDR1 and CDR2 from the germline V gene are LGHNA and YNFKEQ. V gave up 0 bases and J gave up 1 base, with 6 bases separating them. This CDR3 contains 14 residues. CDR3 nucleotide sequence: TGTGCCAGCAGCCAAGAACAACAGAACACTGAAGCTTTCTTT. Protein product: CASSQEQQNTEAFF.

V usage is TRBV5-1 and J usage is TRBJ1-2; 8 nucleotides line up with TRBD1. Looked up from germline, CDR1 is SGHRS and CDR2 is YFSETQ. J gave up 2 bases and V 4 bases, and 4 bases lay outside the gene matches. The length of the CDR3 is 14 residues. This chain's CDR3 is CASSRGQVNYGYTF. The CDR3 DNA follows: TGCGCCAGCAGCCGGGGACAGGTCAACTATGGCTACACCTTC. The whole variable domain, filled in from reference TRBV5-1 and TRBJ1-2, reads KAGVTQTPRYLIKTRGQQVTLSCSPISGHRSVSWYQQTPGQGLQFLFEYFSETQRNKGNFPGRFSGRQFSNSRSEMNVSTLELGDSALYLCASSRGQVNYGYTFGSGTRLTVV.

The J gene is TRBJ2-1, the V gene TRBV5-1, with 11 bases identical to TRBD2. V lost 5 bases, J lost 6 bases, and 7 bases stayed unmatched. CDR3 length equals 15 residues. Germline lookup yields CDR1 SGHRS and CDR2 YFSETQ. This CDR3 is CASRSLAGVGNEQFF. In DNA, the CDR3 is TGCGCCAGCAGATCACTAGCGGGAGTGGGCAATGAGCAGTTCTTC.

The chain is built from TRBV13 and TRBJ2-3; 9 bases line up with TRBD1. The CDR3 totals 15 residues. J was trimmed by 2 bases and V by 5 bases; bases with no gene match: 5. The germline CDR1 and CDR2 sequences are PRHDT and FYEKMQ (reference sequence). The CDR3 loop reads CASSRDRVDTDTQYF. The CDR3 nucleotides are TGTGCCAGCAGCCGGGACAGGGTTGACACAGATACGCAGTATTTT.

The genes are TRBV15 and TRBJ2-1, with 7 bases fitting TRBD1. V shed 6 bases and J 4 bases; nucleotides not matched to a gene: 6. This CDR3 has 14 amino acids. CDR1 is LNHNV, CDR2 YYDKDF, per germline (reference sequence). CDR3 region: CATRDRATYNEQFF. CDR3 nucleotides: TGTGCCACCAGAGACAGGGCTACTTACAATGAGCAGTTCTTC.

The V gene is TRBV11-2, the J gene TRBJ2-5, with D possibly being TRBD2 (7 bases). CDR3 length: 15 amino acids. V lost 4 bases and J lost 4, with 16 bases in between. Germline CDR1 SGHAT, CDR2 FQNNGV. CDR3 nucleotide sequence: TGTGCCAGCAGCTCCTCCGGGGGGCTCGGAGAGACCCAGTACTTC. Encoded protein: CASSSSGGLGETQYF.

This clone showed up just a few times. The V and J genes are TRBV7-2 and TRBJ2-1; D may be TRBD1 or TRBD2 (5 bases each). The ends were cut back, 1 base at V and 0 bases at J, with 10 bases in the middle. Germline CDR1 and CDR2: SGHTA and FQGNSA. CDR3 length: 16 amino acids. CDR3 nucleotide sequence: TGTGCCAGCAGCTTAGTCGCAGGGACCTCCTACAATGAGCAGTTCTTC. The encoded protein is CASSLVAGTSYNEQFF. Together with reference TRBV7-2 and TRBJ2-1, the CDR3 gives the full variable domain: GAGVSQSPSNKVTEKGKDVELRCDPISGHTALYWYRQSLGQGLEFLIYFQGNSAPDKSGLPSDRFSAERTGGSVSTLTIQRTQQEDSAVYLCASSLVAGTSYNEQFFGPGTRLTVL.

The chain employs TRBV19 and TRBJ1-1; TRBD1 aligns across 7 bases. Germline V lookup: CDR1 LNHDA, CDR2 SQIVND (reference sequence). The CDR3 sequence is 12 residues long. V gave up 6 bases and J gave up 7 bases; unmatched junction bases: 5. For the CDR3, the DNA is TGTGCCAGTAGATTTAGGGACAGTGAAGCTTTCTTT. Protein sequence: CASRFRDSEAFF.

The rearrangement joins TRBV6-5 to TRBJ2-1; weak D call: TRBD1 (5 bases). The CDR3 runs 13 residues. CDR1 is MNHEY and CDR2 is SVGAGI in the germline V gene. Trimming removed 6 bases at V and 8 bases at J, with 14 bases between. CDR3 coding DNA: TGTGCCAGCAGCCCTACTATGGGGCATGAGCAGTTCTTC. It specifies CASSPTMGHEQFF.

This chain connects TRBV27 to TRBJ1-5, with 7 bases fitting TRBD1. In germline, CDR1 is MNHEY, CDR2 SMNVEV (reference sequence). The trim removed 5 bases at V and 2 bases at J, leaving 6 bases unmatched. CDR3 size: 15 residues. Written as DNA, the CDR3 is TGTGCCAGCAGTCGCCTAACAGGGGGCAATCAGCCCCAGCATTTT. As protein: CASSRLTGGNQPQHF.

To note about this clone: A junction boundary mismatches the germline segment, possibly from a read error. CDR3 sequence reads: CASSESDNTLYAF. The DNA for the CDR3 is TGTGCCAGCAGTGAAAGTGACAACACCCTTTATGCCTTC. The V and J genes are TRBV6-1 and TRBJ1-2, with D unclear. CDR1 and CDR2 from the germline V gene are MNHNS and SASEGT. The CDR3 contains 13 residues.